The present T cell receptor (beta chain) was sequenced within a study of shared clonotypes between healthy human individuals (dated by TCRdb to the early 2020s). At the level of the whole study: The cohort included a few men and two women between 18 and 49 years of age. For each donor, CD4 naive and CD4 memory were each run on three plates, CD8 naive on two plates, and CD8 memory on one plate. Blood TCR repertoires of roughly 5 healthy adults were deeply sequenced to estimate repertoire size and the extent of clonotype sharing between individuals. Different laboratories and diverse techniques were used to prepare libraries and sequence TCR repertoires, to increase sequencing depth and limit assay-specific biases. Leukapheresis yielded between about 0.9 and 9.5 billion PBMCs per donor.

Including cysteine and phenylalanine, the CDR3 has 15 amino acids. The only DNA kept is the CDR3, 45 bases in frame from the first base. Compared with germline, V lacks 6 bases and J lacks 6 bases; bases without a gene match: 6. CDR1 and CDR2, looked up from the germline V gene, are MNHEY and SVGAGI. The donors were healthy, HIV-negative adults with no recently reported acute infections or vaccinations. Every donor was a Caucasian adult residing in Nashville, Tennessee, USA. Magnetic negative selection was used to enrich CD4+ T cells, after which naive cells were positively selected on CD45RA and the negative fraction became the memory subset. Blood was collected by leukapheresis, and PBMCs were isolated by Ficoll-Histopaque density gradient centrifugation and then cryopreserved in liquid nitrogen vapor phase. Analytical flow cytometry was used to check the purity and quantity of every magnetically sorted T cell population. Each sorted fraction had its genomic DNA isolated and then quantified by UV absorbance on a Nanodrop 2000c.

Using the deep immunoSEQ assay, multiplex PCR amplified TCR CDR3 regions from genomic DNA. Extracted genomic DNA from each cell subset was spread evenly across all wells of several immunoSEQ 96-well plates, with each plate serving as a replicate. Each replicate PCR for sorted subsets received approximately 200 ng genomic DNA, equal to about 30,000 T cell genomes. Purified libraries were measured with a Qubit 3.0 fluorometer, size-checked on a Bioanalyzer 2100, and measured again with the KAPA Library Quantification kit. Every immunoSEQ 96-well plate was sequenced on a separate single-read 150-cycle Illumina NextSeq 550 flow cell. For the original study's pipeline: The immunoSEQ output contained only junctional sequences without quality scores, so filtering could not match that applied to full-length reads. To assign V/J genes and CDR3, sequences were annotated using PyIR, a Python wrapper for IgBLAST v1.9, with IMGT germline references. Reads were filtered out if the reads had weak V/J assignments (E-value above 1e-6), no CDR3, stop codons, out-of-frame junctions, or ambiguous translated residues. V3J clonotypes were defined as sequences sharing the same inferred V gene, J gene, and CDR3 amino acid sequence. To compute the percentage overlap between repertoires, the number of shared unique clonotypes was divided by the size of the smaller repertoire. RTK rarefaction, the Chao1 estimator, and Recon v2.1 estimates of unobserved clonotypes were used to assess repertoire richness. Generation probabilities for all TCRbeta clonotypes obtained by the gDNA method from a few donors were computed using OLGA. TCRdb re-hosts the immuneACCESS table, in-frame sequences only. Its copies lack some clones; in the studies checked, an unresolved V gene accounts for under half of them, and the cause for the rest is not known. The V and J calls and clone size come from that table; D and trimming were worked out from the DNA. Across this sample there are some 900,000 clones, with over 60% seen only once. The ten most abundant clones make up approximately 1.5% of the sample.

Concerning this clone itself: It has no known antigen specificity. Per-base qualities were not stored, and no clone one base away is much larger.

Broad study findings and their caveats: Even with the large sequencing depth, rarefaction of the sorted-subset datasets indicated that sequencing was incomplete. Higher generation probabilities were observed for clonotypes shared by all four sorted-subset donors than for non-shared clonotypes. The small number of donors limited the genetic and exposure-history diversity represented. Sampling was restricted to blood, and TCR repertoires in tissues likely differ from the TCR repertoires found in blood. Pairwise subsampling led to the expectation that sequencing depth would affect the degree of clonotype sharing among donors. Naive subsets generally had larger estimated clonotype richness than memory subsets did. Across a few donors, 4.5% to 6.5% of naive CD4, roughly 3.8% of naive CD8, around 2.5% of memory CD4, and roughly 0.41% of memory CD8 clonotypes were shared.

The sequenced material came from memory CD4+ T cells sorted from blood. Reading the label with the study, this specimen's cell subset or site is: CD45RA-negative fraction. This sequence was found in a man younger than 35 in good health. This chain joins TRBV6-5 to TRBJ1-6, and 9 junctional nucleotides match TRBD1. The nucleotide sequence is TGTGCCAGCAGCCGTGGGACAGGGTCTAATTCACCCCTCCACTTT. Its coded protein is CASSRGTGSNSPLHF.